This T cell receptor (beta chain) originates from a study of blood T cells in healthy people across ages. Study information: About one barcoded beta molecule per two T cells came from capture by template switching.

This clonotype was observed a handful of times. Its specificity is not known. The extraction recovered at least 5.5 micrograms of total RNA per sample. A second PCR of 7 to 11 cycles used a sample-barcoded 5' primer and a J-beta primer mix. TCRdb reprocessed the 5' RACE reads via MiXCR and lists one record per CDR3 protein. The sample yields about 1.4 million distinct CDR3 sequences, approximately 59% seen once. Study outcomes and limitations: As age increased, TCR beta diversity per million T cells fell in a roughly linear fashion. Fewer expanded clones and more diversity marked long-lived versus aged donors.

The CDR3 spans 19 residues. In germline, CDR1 is SGDLS, CDR2 YYNGEE. The V end lost 0 bases, the J end lost 3 bases, and 24 bases lay between the germline ends. The chain employs TRBV9 and TRBJ1-2; no clear D. Source material: blood. This clonotype was obtained from a man younger than 35 in good health. The CDR3 loop reads CASSVEGYELGRPDYGYTF. CDR3 DNA sequence: TGTGCCAGCAGCGTAGAGGGATATGAGTTGGGTCGCCCGGACTATGGCTACACCTTC.